This T cell receptor (beta chain) was obtained from a study of blood T cell repertoires in COVID-19. Overall study context: COVID-19 samples collected from the United States, Italy and Spain covered acute and convalescent phases. The analysed material was cDNA or gDNA that came from T cells, B-cell-depleted T cells, or PBMCs.

In the original analysis: Amplification of reference gene primers provided the estimated nucleated cell counts. Libraries were prepared by immunoSEQ multiplex PCR; TCRdb keeps only in-frame clonotypes and omits some of them. Clone size and the V and J calls come from that table; the DNA yielded D and trimming. Of 200,000 to 300,000 clones in the sample, roughly nine tenths were seen once. CDR3 length: 15 residues. Germline V gives CDR1 SNHLY, CDR2 FYNNEI. V was trimmed by 1 base and J by 6 bases, leaving 13 bases between them. This receptor was taken from a man aged 35 to 55 who had recovered from COVID-19. The specimen was peripheral blood. The rearrangement links TRBV2 to TRBJ2-1; D unclear. As DNA, the CDR3 is TGTGCCAGCAGTGAAGGCGGAACCAATTTCAATGAGCAGTTCTTC. As protein: CASSEGGTNFNEQFF.